This TCR beta chain was sequenced during a study of blood T cells in healthy people across ages. The V gene's germline CDR1 is SNHLY and CDR2 FYNNEI. The CDR3 extends over 13 amino acids. A second about 7 to 12 cycle PCR used barcoded and J-beta primers. A single record per CDR3 protein comes from TCRdb applying MiXCR to the 5' RACE reads. This sample carries around 800,000 distinct CDR3 sequences, 25% to 30% of them seen once, and the ten largest clones take 2.5% to 3.5%. This same sample was also part of a study on T cells of mothers and their children. That work adds: Several million TCR beta reads per child versus over 10 million per mother.

The receptor's source is a boy aged 5-17 years in good health. The chain uses TRBV2 and TRBJ2-5, with D possibly called TRBD1 or TRBD2 (6 bases each). The J call may be mistaken, given a closer DNA end match to TRBJ2-7. Source material: blood. The CDR3 DNA sequence: TGTGCCAGCAGTGAAGGGGGGGCAGCCGAGCAGTACTTC. Its translation is CASSEGGAAEQYF.